This TCR beta chain emerged from a study of spatial heterogeneity in lung cancer (dated by TCRdb to between 2017 and 2020). As for the study more broadly: Beta-chain transcripts were consistently detected in greater numbers than alpha-chain transcripts, which likely reflected higher beta-chain transcript abundance. In the raw uncorrected reads, each unique combination of TCR and UMI appeared more than ten times on average. In non-small cell lung cancer, the study quantitatively compared TCR alpha and beta repertoires across several tumor regions, matched nontumor lung, and blood. Nonsynonymous mutation counts, determined by whole-exome sequencing of tumor tissue, were related to features of the TCR repertoire. Both alpha and beta chains were TCR-sequenced in approximately 200 tumor regions, approximately 64 matched nontumor lung samples and some 56 PBMC samples obtained at surgery.

The time point label corresponds to: sample taken at primary tumor resection. TCR sequencing used whole RNA extracted from tumor and nontumor lung tissue, or from cryopreserved PBMC samples, without cell sorting. Donors were some 67 patients with early-stage, untreated non-small cell lung cancer from the lung TRACERx cohort. A patient was chosen for TCR sequencing only when enough RNA was available from at least two tumor regions. Receptors were amplified or captured by 5' RACE. The instrument was a NextSeq 500. To allow correction of PCR and sequencing errors, the TCR library protocol tagged every TCR cDNA molecule with a unique molecular identifier. The original pipeline was this. TCR identification, UMI-based error correction and CDR3 extraction were all carried out with Decombinator tools. TCRs above a frequency of 2 per 1,000, corresponding to the top 1% of the tumor frequency distribution, were defined as expanded. Each repertoire was subsampled 100 times to 5,000 TCRs, after which Renyi diversity was computed with the R vegan package. CDR3 similarity networks were built from amino acid triplet string-kernel similarity, connecting CDR3s with pairwise similarity above 0.82. The public sequencing data were trimmed at Q25 with fastp and processed into clonotypes with MiXCR by TCRdb, which kept only in-frame beta chains. Each record represents a unique CDR3 protein, reported with the most common genes and DNA among its rows. What appears here as the V and J calls and clone size reflects TCRdb's work, not the paper's. In this sample the table shows roughly 9,800 distinct CDR3 sequences, roughly 5.5% of which occur a single time. The ten largest clones add up to 20% to 30% of the sample.

This clonotype is deemed medium-sized (0.01 to 0.1%). Its antigen remains unidentified. Base qualities are not at hand, and no much larger clone is one base apart. From the germline V gene, CDR1 is SQVTM and CDR2 is ANQGSEA. After removal of 4 bases from V and 5 bases from J, the junction retains 8 bases not matched to a gene. The CDR3 covers 15 residues, taking in both the cysteine and the phenylalanine. Solely the CDR3 DNA is kept, with 45 bases framed from the first base. Study-wide conclusions, independent of this receptor: Additional single-cell paired TCR alpha and beta sequencing was considered necessary to confirm, at a functional level, the hypothesis that regional TCRs recognize regional mutations. Ubiquitous expanded tumor TCRs were detected in blood more often at tumor resection than at routine follow-up.

This clonotype was obtained from a male donor with early-stage non-small cell lung cancer. Sequenced material: PBMCs, taken at surgery. The sequence joins TRBV29-1 to TRBJ2-7; 13 middle bases align to TRBD2. This receptor carries the CDR3 CSVARTSGSVDEQYF. The DNA sequence reads TGCAGCGTTGCCCGGACTAGCGGGAGCGTGGACGAGCAGTACTTC.